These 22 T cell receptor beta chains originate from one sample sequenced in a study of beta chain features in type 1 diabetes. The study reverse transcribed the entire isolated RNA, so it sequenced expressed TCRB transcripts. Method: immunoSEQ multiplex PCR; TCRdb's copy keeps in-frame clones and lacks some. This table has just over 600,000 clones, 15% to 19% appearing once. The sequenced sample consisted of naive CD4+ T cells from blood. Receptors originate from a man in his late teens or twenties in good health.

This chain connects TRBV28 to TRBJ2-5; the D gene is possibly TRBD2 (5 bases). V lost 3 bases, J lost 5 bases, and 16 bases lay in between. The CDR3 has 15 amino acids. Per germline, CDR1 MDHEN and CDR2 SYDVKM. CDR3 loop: CASSLPGVGGETQYF. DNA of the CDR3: TGTGCCAGCAGTTTGCCCGGGGTTGGTGGGGAGACCCAGTACTTC.

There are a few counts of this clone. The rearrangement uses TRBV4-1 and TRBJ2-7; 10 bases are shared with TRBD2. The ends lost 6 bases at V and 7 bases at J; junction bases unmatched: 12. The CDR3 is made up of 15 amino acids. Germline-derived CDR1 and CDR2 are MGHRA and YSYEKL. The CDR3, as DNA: TGCGCCAGCAGGACCCAAGCGGGAGGGCCGTGGGAGCAGTACTTC. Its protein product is CASRTQAGGPWEQYF.

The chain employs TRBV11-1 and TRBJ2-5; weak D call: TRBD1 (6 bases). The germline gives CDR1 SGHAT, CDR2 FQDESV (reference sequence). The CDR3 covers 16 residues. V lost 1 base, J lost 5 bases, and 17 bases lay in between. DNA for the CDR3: TGTGCCAGCAGCTTAGTTCGCGGACAGTTCGGGGAGACCCAGTACTTC. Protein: CASSLVRGQFGETQYF.

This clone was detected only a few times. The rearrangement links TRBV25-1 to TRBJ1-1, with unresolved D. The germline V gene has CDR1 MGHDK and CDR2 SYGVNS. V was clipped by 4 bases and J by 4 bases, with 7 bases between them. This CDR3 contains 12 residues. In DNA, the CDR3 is TGTGCCAGCAGTGCATACGGCACTGAAGCTTTCTTT. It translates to CASSAYGTEAFF.

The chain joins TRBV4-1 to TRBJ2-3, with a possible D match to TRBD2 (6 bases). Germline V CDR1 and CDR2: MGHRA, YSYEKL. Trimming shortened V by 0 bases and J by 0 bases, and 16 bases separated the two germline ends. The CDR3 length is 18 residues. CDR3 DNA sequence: TGCGCCAGCAGCCAAGATCCCCCAGCCGGGAGTAGCACAGATACGCAGTATTTT. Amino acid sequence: CASSQDPPAGSSTDTQYF.

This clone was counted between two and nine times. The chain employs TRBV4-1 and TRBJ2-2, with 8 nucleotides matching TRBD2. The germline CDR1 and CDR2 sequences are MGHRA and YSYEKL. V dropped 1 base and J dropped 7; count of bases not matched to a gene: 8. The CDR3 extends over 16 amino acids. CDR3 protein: CASSQATGRANGELFF. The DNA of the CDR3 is TGCGCCAGCAGCCAAGCAACCGGGAGGGCGAACGGGGAGCTGTTTTTT.

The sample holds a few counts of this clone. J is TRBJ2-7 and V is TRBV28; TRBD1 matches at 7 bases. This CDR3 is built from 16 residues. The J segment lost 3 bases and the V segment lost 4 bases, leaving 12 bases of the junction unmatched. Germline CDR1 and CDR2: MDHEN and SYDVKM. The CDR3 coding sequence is TGTGCCAGCAGTTCCCTCCGAGACAGGGCCTTCTACGAGCAGTACTTC. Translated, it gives CASSSLRDRAFYEQYF.

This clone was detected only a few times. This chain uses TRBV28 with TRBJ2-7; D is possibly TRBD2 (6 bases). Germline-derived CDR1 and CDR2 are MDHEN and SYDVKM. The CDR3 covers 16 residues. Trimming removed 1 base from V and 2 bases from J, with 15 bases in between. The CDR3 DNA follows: TGTGCCAGCAGTTTATCGGGACTCGACGATACCTACGAGCAGTACTTC. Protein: CASSLSGLDDTYEQYF.

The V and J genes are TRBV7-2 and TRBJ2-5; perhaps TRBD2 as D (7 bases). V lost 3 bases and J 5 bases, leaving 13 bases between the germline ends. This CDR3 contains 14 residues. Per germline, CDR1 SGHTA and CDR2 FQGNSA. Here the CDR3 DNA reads TGTGCCAGCAGCTTTGCGGGGGCGGGCGAGACCCAGTACTTC. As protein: CASSFAGAGETQYF.

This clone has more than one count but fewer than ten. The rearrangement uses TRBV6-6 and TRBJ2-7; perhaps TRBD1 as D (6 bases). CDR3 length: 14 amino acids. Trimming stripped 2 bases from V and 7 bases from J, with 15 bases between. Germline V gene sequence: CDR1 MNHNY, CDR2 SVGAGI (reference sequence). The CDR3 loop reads CASSYGTGLGEQYF. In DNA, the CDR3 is TGTGCCAGCAGTTACGGAACAGGGTTGGGAGAGCAGTACTTC.

CDR3 nucleotides: TGTGCCAGCAGCGAGAGCAGGCGTGGCTACACCTTC. Amino acid sequence: CASSESRRGYTF. The rearrangement links TRBV9 to TRBJ1-2, with D unclear. Germline CDR1 reads SGDLS; CDR2 reads YYNGEE. Trimming cost V 3 bases and J 7 bases, with 10 bases left between them. The CDR3 is made up of 12 amino acids.

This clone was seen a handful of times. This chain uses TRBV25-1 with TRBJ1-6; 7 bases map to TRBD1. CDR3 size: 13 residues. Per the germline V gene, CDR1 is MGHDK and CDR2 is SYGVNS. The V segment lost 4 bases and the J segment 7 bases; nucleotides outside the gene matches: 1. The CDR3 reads CASSADRNSPLHF. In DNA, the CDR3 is TGTGCCAGCAGTGCGGACAGGAATTCACCCCTCCACTTT.

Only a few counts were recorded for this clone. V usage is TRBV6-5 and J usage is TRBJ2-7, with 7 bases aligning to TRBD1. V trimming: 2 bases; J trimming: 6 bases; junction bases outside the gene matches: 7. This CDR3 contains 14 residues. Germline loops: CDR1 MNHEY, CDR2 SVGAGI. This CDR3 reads CASSYTRPGGEQYF. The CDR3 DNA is TGTGCCAGCAGTTACACAAGACCAGGGGGCGAGCAGTACTTC.

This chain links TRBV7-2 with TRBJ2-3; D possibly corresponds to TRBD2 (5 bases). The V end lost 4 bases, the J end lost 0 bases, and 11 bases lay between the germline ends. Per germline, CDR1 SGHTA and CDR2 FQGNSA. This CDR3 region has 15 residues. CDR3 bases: TGTGCCAGCAGCTCCCCAGGACTGAGCACAGATACGCAGTATTTT. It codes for CASSSPGLSTDTQYF.

DNA for the CDR3: TGTGCCGGCCAGGCAGGGGAAAACACTGAAGCTTTCTTT. This gives the protein CAGQAGENTEAFF. The chain links TRBV6-6 to TRBJ1-1; perhaps TRBD1 as D (6 bases). Trimming removed 11 bases from V and 2 bases from J, with 15 bases in between. The V gene's germline CDR1 is MNHNY and CDR2 SVGAGI (reference sequence). The CDR3 is 13 residues long.

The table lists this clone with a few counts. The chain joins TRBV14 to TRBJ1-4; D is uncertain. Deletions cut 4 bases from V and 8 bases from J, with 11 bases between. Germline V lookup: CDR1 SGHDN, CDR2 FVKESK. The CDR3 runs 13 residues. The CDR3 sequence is CASSRATGEKLFF. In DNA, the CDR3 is TGTGCCAGCAGCCGGGCGACGGGGGAAAAACTGTTTTTT.

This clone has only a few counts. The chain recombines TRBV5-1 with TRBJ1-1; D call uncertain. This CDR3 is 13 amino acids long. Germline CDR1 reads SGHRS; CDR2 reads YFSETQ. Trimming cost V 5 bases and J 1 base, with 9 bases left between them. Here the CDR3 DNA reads TGCGCCAGCAGTAGTACGGCGAACACTGAAGCTTTCTTT. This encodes CASSSTANTEAFF.

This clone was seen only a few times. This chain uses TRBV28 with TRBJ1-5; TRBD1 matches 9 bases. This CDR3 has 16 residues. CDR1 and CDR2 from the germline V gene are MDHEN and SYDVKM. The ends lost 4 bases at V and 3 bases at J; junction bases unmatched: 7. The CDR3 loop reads CASSSAGTGLNQPQHF. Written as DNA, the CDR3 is TGTGCCAGCAGTTCCGCCGGGACAGGGCTCAATCAGCCCCAGCATTTT.

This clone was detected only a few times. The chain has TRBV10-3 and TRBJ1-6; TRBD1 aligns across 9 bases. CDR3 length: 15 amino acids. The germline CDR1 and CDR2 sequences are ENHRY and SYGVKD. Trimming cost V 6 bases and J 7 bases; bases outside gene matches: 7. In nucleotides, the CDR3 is TGTGCCATCAGCGGGGCACAGGGGGCAAATTCACCCCTCCACTTT. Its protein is CAISGAQGANSPLHF.

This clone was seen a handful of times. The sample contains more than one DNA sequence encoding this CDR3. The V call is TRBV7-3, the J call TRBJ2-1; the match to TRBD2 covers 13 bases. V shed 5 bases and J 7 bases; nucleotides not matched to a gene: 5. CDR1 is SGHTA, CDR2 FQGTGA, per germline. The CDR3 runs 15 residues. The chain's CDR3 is CASSPGLAGVNEQFF. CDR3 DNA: TGTGCCAGCAGCCCTGGACTAGCGGGAGTAAATGAGCAGTTCTTC.

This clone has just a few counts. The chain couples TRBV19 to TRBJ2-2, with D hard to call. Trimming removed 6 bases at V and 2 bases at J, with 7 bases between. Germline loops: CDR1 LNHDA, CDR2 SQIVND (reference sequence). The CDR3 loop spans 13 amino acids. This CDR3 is CASSQLNTGELFF. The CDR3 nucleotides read TGTGCCAGTAGCCAACTCAACACCGGGGAGCTGTTTTTT.

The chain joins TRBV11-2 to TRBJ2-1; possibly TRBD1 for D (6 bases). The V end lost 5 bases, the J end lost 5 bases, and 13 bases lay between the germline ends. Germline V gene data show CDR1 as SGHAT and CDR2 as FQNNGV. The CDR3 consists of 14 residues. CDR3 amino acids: CASSRYDRNNEQFF. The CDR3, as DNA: TGTGCCAGCAGCCGCTATGACAGGAACAATGAGCAGTTCTTC. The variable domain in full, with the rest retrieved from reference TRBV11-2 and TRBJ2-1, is EAGVAQSPRYKIIEKRQSVAFWCNPISGHATLYWYQQILGQGPKLLIQFQNNGVVDDSQLPKDRFSAERLKGVDSTLKIQPAKLEDSAVYLCASSRYDRNNEQFFGPGTRLTVL.